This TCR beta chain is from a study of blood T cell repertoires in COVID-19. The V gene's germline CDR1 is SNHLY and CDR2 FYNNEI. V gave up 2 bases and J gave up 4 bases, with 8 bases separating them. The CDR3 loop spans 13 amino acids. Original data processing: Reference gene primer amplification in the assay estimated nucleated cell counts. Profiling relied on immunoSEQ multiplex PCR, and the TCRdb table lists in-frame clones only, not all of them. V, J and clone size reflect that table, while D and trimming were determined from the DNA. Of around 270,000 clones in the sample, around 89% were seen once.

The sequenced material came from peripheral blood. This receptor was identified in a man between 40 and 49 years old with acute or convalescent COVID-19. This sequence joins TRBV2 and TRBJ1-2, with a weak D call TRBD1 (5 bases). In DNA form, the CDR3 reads TGTGCCAGCAGTGAACAGGGTTTCTATGGCTACACCTTC. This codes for CASSEQGFYGYTF.